One and the same sample provided the 18 T cell receptor beta chains below, sequenced in a study of blood T cell repertoires in COVID-19. TCRdb keeps only in-frame clones here, not all; method: immunoSEQ multiplex PCR. Of fewer than 300,000 clones in the sample, 88% were seen once. Source material: peripheral blood. These receptors came from a middle-aged woman who had recovered from COVID-19.

This chain joins TRBV2 and TRBJ1-6; D might be TRBD1 (6 bases). V was cut by 6 bases and J by 5 bases, with 11 bases left in between. This CDR3 contains 14 residues. Germline assignment: CDR1 SNHLY and CDR2 FYNNEI. This CDR3 is CASRAGQNNSPLHF. Here the CDR3 DNA reads TGTGCCAGCAGGGCCGGACAGAATAATTCACCCCTCCACTTT.

V and J are TRBV5-8 and TRBJ2-7; TRBD1 aligns across 9 bases. CDR1 and CDR2 (germline): SGHTS, YDEGEE. The CDR3 is made up of 15 amino acids. V lost 4 bases and J lost 1; bases outside the gene matches: 6. CDR3 DNA: TGTGCCAGCAGCCACAGGGGGCCTGTATCCTACGAGCAGTACTTC. Translation: CASSHRGPVSYEQYF.

J is TRBJ2-3 and V is TRBV6-2 or TRBV6-3; 7 nucleotides line up with TRBD2. V trimming: 3 bases; J trimming: 4 bases; junction bases outside the gene matches: 4. Per the germline V gene, CDR1 is MNHEY and CDR2 is SVGEGT. This CDR3 is 14 amino acids long. CDR3 in DNA: TGTGCCAGCAGTTATCGGGCGGGAGCAGATACGCAGTATTTT. Protein: CASSYRAGADTQYF.

This clone was found a few times. The chain links TRBV10-3 to TRBJ2-5; 15 nucleotides agree with TRBD2. Unmatched junction bases numbered 0, after V lost 2 bases and J lost 5 bases. CDR1 and CDR2 from the germline V gene are ENHRY and SYGVKD. The CDR3 runs to 15 residues. The CDR3: CAISEGLAGGETQYF. The CDR3 coding sequence is TGTGCCATCAGTGAGGGACTAGCGGGAGGGGAGACCCAGTACTTC.

This chain connects TRBV19 to TRBJ2-2, with 7 bases identical to TRBD1. The CDR3 runs 15 residues. J gave up 2 bases and V 6 bases, and 6 bases lay outside the gene matches. The germline gives CDR1 LNHDA, CDR2 SQIVND (reference sequence). CDR3 in DNA: TGTGCCAGTAGACGGGACAGAGTAAACACCGGGGAGCTGTTTTTT. This sequence encodes CASRRDRVNTGELFF.

The chain recombines TRBV9 with TRBJ1-6, with D maybe TRBD1 (6 bases). V gave up 4 bases and J gave up 8 bases, with 19 bases separating them. Germline V CDR1 and CDR2: SGDLS, YYNGEE. The CDR3 runs to 16 residues. In DNA form, the CDR3 reads TGTGCCAGCAGCCCCGTCCCGACAGGCTGGGATTCACCCCTCCACTTT. This gives the protein CASSPVPTGWDSPLHF.

The chain has TRBV28 and TRBJ2-7; TRBD1 might be the D (5 bases). Trimming removed 6 bases from V and 0 bases from J, with 18 bases in between. The CDR3 consists of 16 residues. Looked up from germline, CDR1 is MDHEN and CDR2 is SYDVKM. CDR3 coding DNA: TGTGCCAGCAGAAACCCCCCAGGGTCTAGCTCCTACGAGCAGTACTTC. Translation: CASRNPPGSSSYEQYF.

The genes are TRBV5-5 and TRBJ2-1; 10 nucleotides agree with TRBD2. V was pared by 7 bases and J by 6 bases, with 4 bases of the junction left unmatched. The CDR3 has 13 amino acids. From germline, CDR1 is SGHKS and CDR2 YYEKEE (reference sequence). The CDR3 DNA follows: TGTGCCAGCGGGACTAGCGTCCCCAATGAGCAGTTCTTC. Its protein is CASGTSVPNEQFF.

V gene TRBV6-5 combines with J gene TRBJ1-6; 8 bases agree with TRBD1. Trimming removed 5 bases from V and 9 bases from J; junction bases left unmatched: 9. CDR3 length equals 15 residues. Germline CDR1 MNHEY, CDR2 SVGAGI. In DNA form, the CDR3 reads TGTGCCAGCAGTACTGGACAGGGACTTGGTTCACCCCTCCACTTT. Amino acid sequence: CASSTGQGLGSPLHF.

This CDR3 is CAWTAQHTGIRTEAFF. Written as DNA, the CDR3 is TGTGCCTGGACGGCCCAACACACGGGTATTCGCACTGAAGCTTTCTTT. The J gene is TRBJ1-1, the V gene TRBV30; D remains unclear. With 4 bases removed from V and 4 bases from J, the gap between germline ends came to 22 bases. CDR1 is GTSNPN and CDR2 is SVGIG in the germline V gene (reference sequence). The CDR3 spans 16 residues.

The V and J genes are TRBV12-5 and TRBJ2-3, with D maybe TRBD2 (5 bases). The CDR3 is 19 residues long. Trimming cost V 7 bases and J 2 bases, with 28 bases left between them. Germline V CDR1 and CDR2: LGHNT, FRNRAP. CDR3 nucleotides: TGTGCTAGTGCCCTGGGAGTGAGGGTCCCGGCCTCGGCCACAGATACGCAGTATTTT. Its protein product is CASALGVRVPASATDTQYF. Filled out from reference TRBV12-5 and TRBJ2-3, the complete variable domain reads DARVTQTPRHKVTEMGQEVTMRCQPILGHNTVFWYRQTMMQGLELLAYFRNRAPLDDSGMPKDRFSAEMPDATLATLKIQPSEPRDSAVYFCASALGVRVPASATDTQYFGPGTRLTVL.

The CDR3 sequence: CASSRGQGARETQYF. CDR3 nucleotides: TGTGCCAGCTCACGGGGACAGGGGGCCAGGGAGACCCAGTACTTC. The chain recombines TRBV18 with TRBJ2-5; 12 nucleotides align to TRBD1. Trimming took 4 bases from V and 5 from J; bases not matched to a gene: 5. This CDR3 contains 15 residues. Germline V gene lookup returns CDR1 KGHSH and CDR2 LQKENI.

The chain joins TRBV4-3 to TRBJ1-1, with D possibly matching TRBD1 (5 bases). Per germline, CDR1 LGHNA and CDR2 YSLEER. This CDR3 is 15 amino acids long. V dropped 0 bases and J dropped 7 bases, with 15 bases sitting between them. CDR3 DNA sequence: TGCGCCAGCAGCCAAGAGGCATTGCAGGGACTTGAAGCTTTCTTT. This encodes CASSQEALQGLEAFF.

V and J are TRBV27 and TRBJ1-3; tentatively, D is TRBD1 (5 bases). V was shortened by 7 bases and J by 2 bases, with 15 bases between the two germline ends. The CDR3 runs to 15 residues. Germline V gene lookup returns CDR1 MNHEY and CDR2 SMNVEV (reference sequence). The CDR3 loop reads CASTAGGTAGNTIYF. For the CDR3, the DNA is TGTGCCAGCACCGCTGGGGGGACTGCTGGAAACACCATATATTTT.

This clone was counted once. CDR3 sequence (DNA): TGTGCCAGCAGCGTAGTTGGCCGAGGGAATGAAAAACTGTTTTTT. This codes for CASSVVGRGNEKLFF. The chain carries TRBV9 and TRBJ1-4; no firm D call. There are 15 residues in the CDR3. Per germline, CDR1 SGDLS and CDR2 YYNGEE. Trimming stripped 0 bases from V and 5 bases from J, with 11 bases between.

The V gene is TRBV6-5, the J gene TRBJ2-1; D is possibly TRBD1 (6 bases). The CDR3 runs to 12 residues. CDR1 MNHEY and CDR2 SVGAGI come from the germline V gene. Trimming left V 6 bases short and J 10 bases short, with 13 bases between. The CDR3 coding sequence is TGTGCCAGCAGGACCCCACAGGGAGAGCAGTTCTTC. Amino acid sequence: CASRTPQGEQFF.

The genes are TRBV6-1 and TRBJ1-2; 10 bases map to TRBD1. Trimming cost V 2 bases and J 6 bases; bases outside gene matches: 18. This CDR3 contains 19 residues. Germline V lookup: CDR1 MNHNS, CDR2 SASEGT. The CDR3 DNA is TGTGCCAGCAGTGAACCCTTTCCCAAGGGACAGGGGCGAGGGGATGGCTACACCTTC. Residues: CASSEPFPKGQGRGDGYTF.

V gene TRBV3-1 (or the pseudogene TRBV3-2) combines with J gene TRBJ1-2; TRBD1 matches at 7 bases. There are 14 residues in the CDR3. Germline CDR1 reads LGHDT; CDR2 reads YNNKEL (reference sequence). J lost 4 bases, V lost 3 bases, and 5 bases had no gene match. CDR3 in amino acids: CASSHTGASYGYTF. DNA for the CDR3: TGTGCCAGCAGCCACACAGGGGCGAGCTATGGCTACACCTTC.